The sequence of this T cell receptor beta chain was determined in a study of cytomegalovirus exposure and HLA in healthy donors. Findings and caveats of the study: It was taken for granted in presence/absence analyses that sequencing depth across donors was roughly uniform. In a later analysis, at a false discovery rate of 0.05, roughly 16,000 TCR beta sequences matched HLA alleles. Some TCR beta chains (roughly 160 of them) were listed as cytomegalovirus-associated.

With respect to this clone: The antigen remains undetermined.

The PCR used 60 Vbeta and 13 Jbeta primers. The assay was immunoSEQ multiplex PCR, and TCRdb's table has in-frame clones only and misses some. The top ten clones hold 6.5% to 8.5% of a sample with approximately 170,000 clones, around 72% of them seen once. The material sequenced was PBMCs. The TCR sequence derives from a middle-aged woman in good health and CMV-seropositive.

In DNA form, the CDR3 reads TGTGCCAGCAGCCCGAGGGGGCAAAGGGGGACCCAGTACTTC. Translation: CASSPRGQRGTQYF. The chain couples TRBV5-8 to TRBJ2-5; 7 nucleotides agree with TRBD1. This CDR3 is built from 14 residues. In germline, CDR1 is SGHTS, CDR2 YDEGEE. The V and J ends lost 4 bases and 7 bases, in that order; junction bases with no gene match: 10.